These 21 T cell receptor beta chains were sequenced from one sample in a study of blood T cells in healthy people across ages (dated by TCRdb to between 2015 and 2016). Receptor libraries were prepared by 5' RACE. The instrument was an Illumina HiSeq 2500. A second PCR of about 7 to 12 cycles was run with a J-beta primer mix and a sample-barcoded 5' primer. Using fastp at Q25 and MiXCR, TCRdb reprocessed the public reads and kept productive beta chains. For every CDR3 protein sequence, its rows merge into one entry that carries the most common genes and DNA. The sample table shows 1.5 million to 2 million distinct CDR3 sequences, and 28% are seen once. The ten largest account for approximately 7.7% of the sample. The sequenced sample consisted of blood. The receptors here all came from a woman in her twenties or thirties in good health.

V gene TRBV3-1 combines with J gene TRBJ2-1, with TRBD2 matching 12 bases. The CDR3 runs 17 residues. The germline V gene has CDR1 LGHDT and CDR2 YNNKEL (reference sequence). V was pared by 2 bases and J by 3 bases, with 5 bases of the junction left unmatched. CDR3 loop: CASSQIRTSGDYNEQFF. The CDR3 region has the DNA TGTGCCAGCAGCCAAATCCGGACTAGCGGGGACTACAATGAGCAGTTCTTC.

The CDR3 spells CSATGGVRTEAFF. The DNA of the CDR3 is TGCAGTGCTACAGGGGGGGTACGCACTGAAGCTTTCTTT. This sequence joins TRBV20-1 and TRBJ1-1; TRBD1 aligns across 7 bases. V lost 4 bases and J lost 4; bases outside the gene matches: 6. This CDR3 is built from 13 residues. Germline CDR1 reads DFQATT; CDR2 reads SNEGSKA (reference sequence).

V and J are TRBV20-1 and TRBJ2-7; the D gene could be TRBD1 or TRBD2 (5 bases each). The germline V gene has CDR1 DFQATT and CDR2 SNEGSKA (reference sequence). The CDR3 runs to 12 residues. Trimming pared 4 bases from V and 6 bases from J, leaving 13 bases between. CDR3 coding DNA: TGCAGTGCTACCTGGGGGTTCGGCGAGCAGTACTTC. Encoded protein: CSATWGFGEQYF.

Comment on this clonotype: At one of its ends the junction is not consistent with the germline gene, which may arise from a read error. This chain uses TRBV29-1 with TRBJ2-2; D is possibly TRBD1 or TRBD2 (5 bases each). The CDR3 sequence is 13 residues long. CDR1 is SQVTM and CDR2 is ANQGSEA in the germline V gene. The CDR3 DNA follows: TGCAGCTTCGAAAGGGGTAACACCGGGGAGCCGTTTTTT. It codes for CSFERGNTGEPFF.

This clonotype was seen more than once but under ten times. The chain couples TRBV20-1 to TRBJ1-5, with unresolved D. Trimming cost V 6 bases and J 4 bases, with 10 bases left between them. CDR3 length equals 12 residues. The V gene's germline CDR1 is DFQATT and CDR2 SNEGSKA (reference sequence). DNA of the CDR3: TGCAGTGCCATTGGAGGGAATCAGCCCCAGCATTTT. Its protein is CSAIGGNQPQHF.

With regard to this clonotype: At one end the junction does not follow the germline gene, possibly because of a read error. The CDR3 coding sequence is TGCGCCAGCAGGGCCGAAAGTGGGACAGTCTACAGTGAGCAGTTCTTC. The encoded protein is CASRAESGTVYSEQFF. V usage is TRBV5-1 and J usage is TRBJ2-1; TRBD1 aligns across 7 bases. CDR1 SGHRS and CDR2 YFSETQ come from the germline V gene. The length of the CDR3 is 16 residues.

This clonotype was found many times. The J gene is TRBJ2-5, the V gene TRBV6-5; D gene uncertain. CDR1 MNHEY and CDR2 SVGAGI come from the germline V gene. This CDR3 has 16 residues. V lost 2 bases and J 1 base, leaving 14 bases between the germline ends. The CDR3 DNA sequence: TGTGCCAGCAGTTACGGCCTGACGGGCGCCCAAGAGACCCAGTACTTC. Amino acids: CASSYGLTGAQETQYF.

This clonotype turned up a few times. CDR3 nucleotide sequence: TGCAGTGTCCCCCCAACAGGGCCGGGAGATACGCAGTATTTT. It is translated as CSVPPTGPGDTQYF. The V gene is TRBV20-1, the J gene TRBJ2-3; tentatively, D is TRBD1 (6 bases). With 7 bases removed from V and 5 bases from J, the gap between germline ends came to 19 bases. The CDR3 is made up of 14 amino acids. The germline CDR1 and CDR2 sequences are DFQATT and SNEGSKA (reference sequence).

This clonotype was observed a few times. The chain couples TRBV14 to TRBJ2-7, with D unclear. Between the trimmed V and J ends, which lost 1 base and 2 bases, there was a span of 12 bases. Per the germline V gene, CDR1 is SGHDN and CDR2 is FVKESK. The CDR3 extends over 15 amino acids. This CDR3 is CASSQVRATPYEQYF. CDR3 DNA sequence: TGTGCCAGCAGCCAAGTTAGGGCAACTCCCTACGAGCAGTACTTC.

This chain links TRBV7-2 with TRBJ2-3, with 10 nucleotides matching TRBD2. CDR1 is SGHTA and CDR2 is FQGNSA in the germline V gene. This CDR3 has 14 residues. Trimming took 4 bases from V and 5 from J; bases not matched to a gene: 3. The CDR3 protein is CASSSSGRIDTQYF. CDR3 DNA: TGTGCCAGCAGCTCTAGCGGGAGAATAGATACGCAGTATTTT.

This clonotype has only a few counts. A read error is possible here, since a much larger clone lies one base away. The genes are TRBV5-4 and TRBJ2-1; no definite D call. V was clipped by 3 bases and J by 13 bases, with 17 bases between them. The CDR3 covers 13 residues. The germline V gene has CDR1 SGHNT and CDR2 YYREEE (reference sequence). CDR3 sequence reads: CASSSPSGETQFF. The CDR3 nucleotides are TGTGCCAGCAGCTCCCCATCAGGAGAGACCCAGTTCTTC.

This clonotype was seen repeatedly, ten times or more. The chain has TRBV9 and TRBJ2-4, with D maybe TRBD2 (6 bases). Germline-derived CDR1 and CDR2 are SGDLS and YYNGEE. The length of the CDR3 is 15 residues. Trimming stripped 0 bases from V and 4 bases from J, with 11 bases between. The CDR3 here is CASSVEGGPKNIQYF. CDR3 nucleotides: TGTGCCAGCAGCGTAGAGGGAGGACCAAAAAACATTCAGTACTTC.

DNA of the CDR3: TGTGCCAGCAGCCCCTGGGCGGTTAGCTTTCAAGAGACCCAGTACTTC. Protein sequence: CASSPWAVSFQETQYF. The chain recombines TRBV7-9 with TRBJ2-5, with D unresolved. With 5 bases removed from V and 2 bases from J, the gap between germline ends came to 18 bases. CDR1 and CDR2 from the germline V gene are SEHNR and FQNEAQ (reference sequence). There are 16 residues in the CDR3. Variable domain in full (rest from reference TRBV7-9 and TRBJ2-5): DTGVSQNPRHKITKRGQNVTFRCDPISEHNRLYWYRQTLGQGPEFLTYFQNEAQLEKSRLLSDRFSAERPKGSFSTLEIQRTEQGDSAMYLCASSPWAVSFQETQYFGPGTRLLVL.

This clonotype has only a few counts. The chain employs TRBV3-1 and TRBJ2-7; unclear D gene. This CDR3 contains 12 residues. Trimming shortened V by 1 base and J by 12 bases, and 13 bases separated the two germline ends. Germline assignment: CDR1 LGHDT and CDR2 YNNKEL (reference sequence). CDR3 coding DNA: TGTGCCAGCAGCCAAGGGAATCGTAGGCTGTACTTC. It encodes CASSQGNRRLYF.

This chain links TRBV7-9 with TRBJ1-3; D gene ambiguous. The germline V gene has CDR1 SEHNR and CDR2 FQNEAQ (reference sequence). This CDR3 comprises 14 residues. The germline V and J ends were trimmed by 6 bases and 2 bases, with 11 bases remaining between them. The CDR3 protein is CASREGLAGNTIYF. DNA of the CDR3: TGTGCCAGCAGGGAGGGTTTGGCTGGAAACACCATATATTTT.

Turning to this clonotype: One end of the junction does not line up with germline, which may come from a read error. V gene TRBV18 combines with J gene TRBJ1-1; 7 positions agree with TRBD1. The CDR3 totals 15 residues. Per germline, CDR1 KGHSH and CDR2 LQKENI. The CDR3 region has the DNA TGTGCCAGCTCACCCTCGGCACAGGGGAACGCTGAAGCTTTCTTT. It encodes CASSPSAQGNAEAFF.

This clonotype was recorded many times. This rearrangement joins TRBV7-2 to TRBJ2-7, with D possibly TRBD2 on 5 matching bases. The CDR3 extends over 14 amino acids. Germline CDR1 reads SGHTA; CDR2 reads FQGNSA. The V and J ends lost 1 base and 7 bases respectively, with 14 bases between them. For the CDR3, the DNA is TGTGCCAGCAGCTTAGATACGGGAAGGCGGGAGCAGTACTTC. Amino acids: CASSLDTGRREQYF.

This chain uses TRBV5-1 with TRBJ1-2; no reliable D call. The V gene's germline CDR1 is SGHRS and CDR2 YFSETQ. Deletions cut 2 bases from V and 6 bases from J, with 14 bases between. This CDR3 region has 14 residues. Here the CDR3 reads CASSFGEAEDGYTF. CDR3 in DNA: TGCGCCAGCAGCTTCGGCGAGGCGGAAGATGGCTACACCTTC.

The CDR3 DNA reads TGTGCCACCAGTGATCCCCGGGCAGGTCATTACGAGCAGTACTTC. Encoded protein: CATSDPRAGHYEQYF. The J gene is TRBJ2-7, the V gene TRBV24-1; no firm D call. The CDR3 length is 15 residues. Per germline, CDR1 KGHDR and CDR2 SFDVKD. The V end lost 3 bases, the J end lost 4 bases, and 15 bases lay between the germline ends.

This clonotype appeared a few times. The chain has TRBV7-8 and TRBJ2-1; 7 nucleotides agree with TRBD2. Germline lookup yields CDR1 SGHVS and CDR2 FQNEAQ. This CDR3 is built from 14 residues. With V trimmed by 5 bases and J by 8 bases, 9 bases remained unmatched. CDR3 in DNA: TGTGCCAGCAGCGCCGGACTAGTTCAGGATGAGCAGTTCTTC. Protein: CASSAGLVQDEQFF.

This chain uses TRBV19 with TRBJ1-5; D is unresolved. Germline CDR1 LNHDA, CDR2 SQIVND (reference sequence). This CDR3 is 13 amino acids long. Trimming took 5 bases from V and 7 from J, leaving 12 bases between them. Here the CDR3 DNA reads TGTGCCAGTAGTCCCGGAGTGAGGCAGCCCCAGCATTTT. Protein: CASSPGVRQPQHF.